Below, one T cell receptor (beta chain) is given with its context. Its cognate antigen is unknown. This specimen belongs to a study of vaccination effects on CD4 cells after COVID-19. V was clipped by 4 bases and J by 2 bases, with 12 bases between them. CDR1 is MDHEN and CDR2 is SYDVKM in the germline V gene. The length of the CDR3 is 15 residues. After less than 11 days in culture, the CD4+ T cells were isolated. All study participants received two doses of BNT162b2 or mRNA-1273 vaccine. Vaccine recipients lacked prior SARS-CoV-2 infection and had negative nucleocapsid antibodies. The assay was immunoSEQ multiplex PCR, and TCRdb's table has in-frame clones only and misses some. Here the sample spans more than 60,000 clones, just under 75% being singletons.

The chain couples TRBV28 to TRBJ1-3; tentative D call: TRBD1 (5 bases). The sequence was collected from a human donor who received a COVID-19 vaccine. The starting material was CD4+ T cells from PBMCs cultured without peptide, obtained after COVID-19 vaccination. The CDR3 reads CASSYSMGAGNTIYF. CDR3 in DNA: TGTGCCAGCAGTTATTCCATGGGGGCTGGAAACACCATATATTTT. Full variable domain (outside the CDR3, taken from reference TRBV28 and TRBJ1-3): DVKVTQSSRYLVKRTGEKVFLECVQDMDHENMFWYRQDPGLGLRLIYFSYDVKMKEKGDIPEGYSVSREKKERFSLILESASTNQTSMYLCASSYSMGAGNTIYFGEGSWLTVV.